This passage covers 20 T cell receptor beta chains from one sample sequenced in a study of cytomegalovirus exposure and HLA in healthy donors. With 60 Vbeta and 13 Jbeta primers, the PCR was carried out. Method: immunoSEQ multiplex PCR; TCRdb's copy keeps in-frame clones and lacks some. The profile shows some 150,000 clones, 64% of them singletons. The sequencing sample was made of PBMCs. These receptors originate from a middle-aged woman in good health and CMV-seronegative.

The chain recombines TRBV5-1 with TRBJ2-7; D is possibly TRBD2 (5 bases). The V gene's germline CDR1 is SGHRS and CDR2 YFSETQ. The CDR3 has 13 amino acids. V was cut by 2 bases and J by 9 bases, with 15 bases left in between. The CDR3 sequence is CASSFWATEGQYF. The CDR3 DNA reads TGCGCCAGCAGCTTTTGGGCTACCGAGGGGCAGTACTTC.

The chain combines TRBV10-3 with TRBJ1-2, with D maybe TRBD1 (6 bases). V was clipped by 7 bases and J by 4 bases, with 13 bases between them. The CDR3 loop spans 13 amino acids. Per germline, CDR1 ENHRY and CDR2 SYGVKD. The CDR3 region is CAIMRPGVYGYTF. The CDR3 coding sequence is TGTGCCATCATGCGGCCAGGGGTCTATGGCTACACCTTC.

The chain is built from TRBV7-8 and TRBJ2-5, with 9 bases identical to TRBD1. The V gene end was trimmed by 3 bases and the J gene end by 3 bases; junction bases not matched to a gene: 5. Germline CDR1 is SGHVS and CDR2 is FQNEAQ. The CDR3 has 15 amino acids. CDR3: CASSFLGDREETQYF. CDR3 coding DNA: TGTGCCAGCAGCTTCCTTGGGGACAGGGAAGAGACCCAGTACTTC.

The genes are TRBV7-2 and TRBJ2-7; 9 nucleotides align to TRBD2. Trimming cost V 1 base and J 5 bases; bases outside gene matches: 12. Germline V gene sequence: CDR1 SGHTA, CDR2 FQGNSA. The CDR3 is made up of 17 amino acids. The CDR3 loop reads CASSLVGSGGARNEQYF. For the CDR3, the DNA is TGTGCCAGCAGCTTAGTAGGTAGCGGGGGCGCGCGGAACGAGCAGTACTTC.

The chain has TRBV30 and TRBJ1-1; 7 bases are shared with TRBD1. Germline-derived CDR1 and CDR2 are GTSNPN and SVGIG (reference sequence). This CDR3 spans 14 amino acids. J gave up 0 bases and V 2 bases, and 3 bases lay outside the gene matches. The CDR3, as DNA: TGTGCCTGGAGTTGGGACAGCGTGAACACTGAAGCTTTCTTT. It yields the protein CAWSWDSVNTEAFF.

Worth noting for this clone: This same CDR3 is encoded by further DNA sequences in the sample. This chain connects TRBV5-4 to TRBJ2-2, with D possibly being TRBD2 (5 bases). The V and J ends lost 5 bases and 8 bases respectively, with 19 bases between them. The CDR3 runs to 15 residues. Germline values: CDR1 SGHNT, CDR2 YYREEE (reference sequence). The CDR3 here is CASSPDLGVAGELFF. In DNA form, the CDR3 reads TGTGCCAGCAGTCCGGATCTCGGGGTGGCTGGGGAGCTGTTTTTT. Looking up the rest from reference TRBV5-4 and TRBJ2-2 gives the full variable domain: ETGVTQSPTHLIKTRGQQVTLRCSSQSGHNTVSWYQQALGQGPQFIFQYYREEENGRGNFPPRFSGLQFPNYSSELNVNALELDDSALYLCASSPDLGVAGELFFGEGSRLTVL.

This clone has more than one count but fewer than ten. The chain links TRBV10-3 to TRBJ1-2, with unresolved D. Germline V lookup: CDR1 ENHRY, CDR2 SYGVKD. Trimming cost V 0 bases and J 2 bases, with 13 bases left between them. This CDR3 region has 16 residues. The CDR3 reads CAISESTLPGNYGYTF. CDR3 in DNA: TGTGCCATCAGTGAGTCGACCCTACCGGGGAACTATGGCTACACCTTC.

The chain couples TRBV6-5 to TRBJ1-5; no definite D call. Germline V CDR1 and CDR2: MNHEY, SVGAGI. V was trimmed by 6 bases and J by 2 bases, leaving 11 bases between them. The CDR3 is made up of 14 amino acids. CDR3 bases: TGTGCCAGCAGGGCCAACAGAGGCAATCAGCCCCAGCATTTT. Translated: CASRANRGNQPQHF.

V and J are TRBV7-2 and TRBJ1-2; no clear D gene. Per germline, CDR1 SGHTA and CDR2 FQGNSA. The CDR3 spans 11 residues. Trimming took off 1 base at V and 6 bases at J, with 3 bases between the two ends. CDR3 region: CASSLGDGYTF. DNA of the CDR3: TGTGCCAGCAGCTTAGGAGATGGCTACACCTTC.

The V and J genes are TRBV6-5 and TRBJ1-2; D not certain. The ends were cut back, 0 bases at V and 0 bases at J, with 5 bases in the middle. CDR1 MNHEY and CDR2 SVGAGI come from the germline V gene. The CDR3 is 14 residues long. CDR3 bases: TGTGCCAGCAGTTACTCAAACACTAACTATGGCTACACCTTC. Its translation is CASSYSNTNYGYTF.

This rearrangement joins TRBV7-6 to TRBJ1-2; 8 bases fit TRBD1. Trimming took 2 bases from V and 4 from J; bases not matched to a gene: 6. The CDR3 length is 15 residues. Per the germline V gene, CDR1 is SGHVS and CDR2 is FNYEAQ. CDR3 sequence (DNA): TGTGCCAGCAGCTTAACAAGAGACAGGGGCTATGGCTACACCTTC. Protein sequence: CASSLTRDRGYGYTF.

This clone came up once. The chain couples TRBV2 to TRBJ1-3, with D possibly matching TRBD1 (6 bases). Looked up from germline, CDR1 is SNHLY and CDR2 is FYNNEI. The ends were cut back, 8 bases at V and 6 bases at J, with 11 bases in the middle. This CDR3 comprises 12 residues. The CDR3 nucleotides read TGTGCCAGCCACAGGGCCCTAAACACCATATATTTT. This codes for CASHRALNTIYF.

This clone turned up a few times. The chain joins TRBV7-3 to TRBJ2-2; TRBD2 agrees at 7 bases. From germline, CDR1 is SGHTA and CDR2 FQGTGA. V was pared by 5 bases and J by 0 bases, with 6 bases of the junction left unmatched. This CDR3 contains 16 residues. CDR3 amino acids: CASSLNGGSNTGELFF. CDR3 in DNA: TGTGCCAGCAGCCTCAACGGGGGGTCGAACACCGGGGAGCTGTTTTTT.

The chain employs TRBV11-2 and TRBJ1-1; D uncertain. The germline CDR1 and CDR2 sequences are SGHAT and FQNNGV. The V gene lost 1 base and the J gene lost 0 bases, with 6 bases spanning the gap. CDR3 length: 14 amino acids. CDR3 bases: TGTGCCAGCAGCTTAGTCAGTATGAACACTGAAGCTTTCTTT. As protein: CASSLVSMNTEAFF. Variable domain in full (rest from reference TRBV11-2 and TRBJ1-1): EAGVAQSPRYKIIEKRQSVAFWCNPISGHATLYWYQQILGQGPKLLIQFQNNGVVDDSQLPKDRFSAERLKGVDSTLKIQPAKLEDSAVYLCASSLVSMNTEAFFGQGTRLTVV.

This chain links TRBV9 with TRBJ2-3; D perhaps matches TRBD1 (5 bases). Germline V gene sequence: CDR1 SGDLS, CDR2 YYNGEE. Trimming removed 2 bases at V and 0 bases at J, with 13 bases between. The CDR3 covers 16 residues. The CDR3 nucleotides are TGTGCCAGCAGCGTGTTTCAGGGCAGGAGCACAGATACGCAGTATTTT. Amino acid sequence: CASSVFQGRSTDTQYF.

This clone was seen only once. The chain recombines TRBV18 with TRBJ2-5, with 11 bases matching TRBD1. Per the germline V gene, CDR1 is KGHSH and CDR2 is LQKENI. The CDR3 runs 15 residues. V shed 4 bases and J 5 bases; nucleotides not matched to a gene: 6. The CDR3 DNA is TGTGCCAGCTCACTCGGACAGGGGGCATTTGAGACCCAGTACTTC. The encoded protein is CASSLGQGAFETQYF.

This chain joins TRBV7-9 and TRBJ1-2; 8 positions agree with TRBD1. The V gene end was trimmed by 5 bases and the J gene end by 3 bases; junction bases not matched to a gene: 5. CDR3 size: 14 residues. CDR1 SEHNR and CDR2 FQNEAQ come from the germline V gene (reference sequence). CDR3 sequence (DNA): TGTGCCAGCAGCCGGACAGGGACGGACTATGGCTACACCTTC. Its protein is CASSRTGTDYGYTF.

A few counts support this clone. For the CDR3, the DNA is TGTGCCAGCAGTTACTCTGACAGCAACACTGAAGCTTTCTTT. Amino acid sequence: CASSYSDSNTEAFF. The chain uses TRBV6-5 and TRBJ1-1, with a possible D match to TRBD1 (5 bases). In germline, CDR1 is MNHEY, CDR2 SVGAGI. V was cut by 0 bases and J by 2 bases, with 7 bases left in between. The CDR3 runs 14 residues.

This clone occurred many times. This sequence joins TRBV18 and TRBJ2-1; D uncertain. The CDR3 is made up of 12 amino acids. Trimming shortened V by 0 bases and J by 6 bases, and 3 bases separated the two germline ends. Germline CDR1 is KGHSH and CDR2 is LQKENI. CDR3 amino acids: CASSPPSNEQFF. As DNA, the CDR3 is TGTGCCAGCTCACCACCCAGCAATGAGCAGTTCTTC.

This clone was observed a handful of times. This rearrangement joins TRBV4-1 to TRBJ2-3; 13 bases line up with TRBD2. The V segment lost 4 bases and the J segment 12 bases; nucleotides outside the gene matches: 10. CDR3 length: 15 residues. In germline, CDR1 is MGHRA, CDR2 YSYEKL. CDR3 residues: CASSPTSGGAMTQYF. In DNA, the CDR3 is TGCGCCAGCAGCCCCACTAGCGGGGGGGCCATGACCCAGTATTTT.